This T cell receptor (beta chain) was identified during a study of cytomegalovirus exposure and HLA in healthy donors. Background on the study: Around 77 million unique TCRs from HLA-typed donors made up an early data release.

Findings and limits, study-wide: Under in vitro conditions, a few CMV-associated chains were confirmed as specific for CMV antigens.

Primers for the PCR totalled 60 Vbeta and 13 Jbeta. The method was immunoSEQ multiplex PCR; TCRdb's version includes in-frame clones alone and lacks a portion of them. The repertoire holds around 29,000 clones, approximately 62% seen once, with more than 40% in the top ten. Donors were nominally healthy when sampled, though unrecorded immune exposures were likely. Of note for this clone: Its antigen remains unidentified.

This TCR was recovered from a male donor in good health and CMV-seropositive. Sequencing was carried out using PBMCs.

CDR3 sequence: CASSFLNGGNTEAFF. For the CDR3, the DNA is TGTGCCAGCAGCTTCTTAAACGGGGGGAACACTGAAGCTTTCTTT. The chain combines TRBV7-9 with TRBJ1-1; D possibly corresponds to TRBD1 (5 bases). CDR3 length equals 15 residues. Per the germline V gene, CDR1 is SEHNR and CDR2 is FQNEAQ (reference sequence). The V gene lost 3 bases and the J gene lost 1 base, with 12 bases spanning the gap.